What follows are 17 T cell receptor beta chains derived from one specimen sequenced in a study of brain T cells in children with intractable seizures. Sequenced by immunoSEQ multiplex PCR; TCRdb stores in-frame clones only, minus some. The sample yields about 340,000 clones, 93% seen once. Time point described: blood from clinic visit 5 months post-surgery; TSC patient then seizure free. The sequencing used peripheral blood, collected 4 to 6 months after surgery. The source is a boy less than two years old with tuberous sclerosis and intractable seizures.

About this clone itself: The same CDR3 is also encoded by other DNA sequences in this sample. The V call is TRBV20-1, the J call TRBJ2-7, with 7 positions matching TRBD2. Germline V lookup: CDR1 DFQATT, CDR2 SNEGSKA (reference sequence). This CDR3 comprises 11 residues. After removal of 7 bases from V and 2 bases from J, the junction contained 2 bases not matched to a gene. The CDR3 region is CSVRGTYEQYF. The CDR3 bases are TGCAGTGTGCGGGGGACCTACGAGCAGTACTTC.

The CDR3 coding sequence is TGTGCCAGCAGCCGAAATACAGGAGCAACTAATGAAAAACTGTTTTTT. The encoded protein is CASSRNTGATNEKLFF. The chain couples TRBV7-9 to TRBJ1-4; possible D gene TRBD1, 5 bases. V lost 5 bases and J lost 0, with 13 bases in between. CDR1 is SEHNR and CDR2 is FQNEAQ in the germline V gene (reference sequence). CDR3 length: 16 amino acids.

This chain links TRBV7-2 with TRBJ1-1; D gene uncertain. Trimming took off 1 base at V and 1 base at J, with 7 bases between the two ends. The CDR3 covers 14 residues. Per germline, CDR1 SGHTA and CDR2 FQGNSA. CDR3 residues: CASSLGRTNTEAFF. In DNA, the CDR3 is TGTGCCAGCAGCTTAGGTCGGACGAACACTGAAGCTTTCTTT.

This clone was observed a single time. The V and J genes are TRBV5-1 and TRBJ1-1; maybe TRBD1 (5 bases). CDR3 length equals 14 residues. V shed 3 bases and J shed 1 base, with 10 bases lying between them. Germline V gives CDR1 SGHRS, CDR2 YFSETQ. The CDR3 sequence: CASSCVRGNTEAFF. The DNA of the CDR3 is TGCGCCAGCAGCTGCGTGAGGGGGAACACTGAAGCTTTCTTT.

V usage is TRBV19 and J usage is TRBJ2-1; D unclear. The CDR3 covers 14 residues. Germline V gene data show CDR1 as LNHDA and CDR2 as SQIVND (reference sequence). Deletions cut 9 bases from V and 5 bases from J, with 17 bases between. CDR3 nucleotide sequence: TGTGCCAGCAAAACAACCCCCTGGGACAATGAGCAGTTCTTC. As protein: CASKTTPWDNEQFF.

The V gene is TRBV11-2, the J gene TRBJ1-3; 8 bases are shared with TRBD1. Germline trimming cut 5 bases from V and 2 bases from J; bases unmatched to any gene: 5. Germline values: CDR1 SGHAT, CDR2 FQNNGV. The CDR3 covers 15 residues. CDR3 sequence (DNA): TGTGCCAGCAGCGAACAGACAGGGGCTGGAAACACCATATATTTT. Its protein is CASSEQTGAGNTIYF.

The chain joins TRBV14 to TRBJ2-2; D is unresolved. Trimming took off 3 bases at V and 5 bases at J, with 13 bases between the two ends. CDR1 and CDR2 from the germline V gene are SGHDN and FVKESK. The CDR3 is 15 amino acids. DNA for the CDR3: TGTGCCAGCAGCCAGAATGGAGTTACGACCGGGGAGCTGTTTTTT. Amino acids: CASSQNGVTTGELFF.

The V gene is TRBV14, the J gene TRBJ1-5; 8 bases agree with TRBD1. V lost 4 bases to trimming and J lost 4 bases; unmatched junction nucleotides: 0. The CDR3 runs to 13 residues. Germline loops: CDR1 SGHDN, CDR2 FVKESK. The DNA of the CDR3 is TGTGCCAGCAGCCGACAGGGGAATCAGCCCCAGCATTTT. Translating gives CASSRQGNQPQHF.

This clone occurred once. The genes are TRBV10-1 and TRBJ2-1; 8 positions match TRBD1. This CDR3 is 14 amino acids long. V lost 6 bases and J lost 9; bases outside the gene matches: 10. CDR1 is WNHNN, CDR2 SYGVQD, per germline (reference sequence). CDR3 DNA: TGCGCCAGCAGCGTCCGGGGACAGGTGAGTGAGCAGTTCTTC. Translating gives CASSVRGQVSEQFF.

As to this clone: This same CDR3 is encoded by further DNA sequences in the sample. V and J are TRBV12-3 or TRBV12-4 and TRBJ2-5, with a weak D call TRBD1 (5 bases). The CDR3 consists of 13 residues. Trimming took off 3 bases at V and 1 base at J, with 6 bases between the two ends. The CDR3 reads CASSLGLQETQYF. Here the CDR3 DNA reads TGTGCCAGCAGTTTGGGGCTCCAAGAGACCCAGTACTTC.

The V and J genes are TRBV7-9 and TRBJ2-7; D ambiguous. Germline CDR1 is SEHNR and CDR2 is FQNEAQ (reference sequence). The CDR3 is 15 residues long. The V and J ends lost 1 base and 0 bases respectively, with 10 bases between them. The CDR3 spells CASSLDSLGSYEQYF. In DNA form, the CDR3 reads TGTGCCAGCAGCTTAGACTCACTCGGCTCCTACGAGCAGTACTTC.

A single count supports this clone. The chain combines TRBV5-6 with TRBJ2-7; D uncertain. V lost 2 bases and J lost 2, with 14 bases in between. CDR1 SGHDT and CDR2 YYEEEE come from the germline V gene. This CDR3 spans 15 amino acids. This chain's CDR3 is CASSLGGLEAYEQYF. CDR3 in DNA: TGTGCCAGCAGCTTAGGTGGGCTAGAGGCCTACGAGCAGTACTTC.

The rearrangement uses TRBV11-3 and TRBJ2-7, with D possibly TRBD2 on 6 matching bases. Germline CDR1 reads SGHNT; CDR2 reads YENEEA. This CDR3 spans 14 amino acids. Between the trimmed V and J ends, which lost 7 bases and 7 bases, there was a span of 20 bases. In nucleotides, the CDR3 is TGTGCCAGCAACCCCGGGACTCACTACGGGGAGCAGTACTTC. This encodes CASNPGTHYGEQYF.

V is TRBV6-1 and J is TRBJ2-5, with D unresolved. The CDR3 is 17 residues long. V was trimmed by 0 bases and J by 10 bases, leaving 24 bases between them. Germline V lookup: CDR1 MNHNS, CDR2 SASEGT. The CDR3 nucleotides are TGTGCCAGCAGTGAAGCAGTCTCACGGCCCTTCATGTGGGACCAGTACTTC. Encoded protein: CASSEAVSRPFMWDQYF.

The gene calls are TRBV5-8 and TRBJ1-6; 8 nucleotides line up with TRBD1. Germline loops: CDR1 SGHTS, CDR2 YDEGEE. V shed 4 bases and J 5 bases; nucleotides not matched to a gene: 5. This CDR3 is built from 15 residues. This chain's CDR3 is CASSRGTGDNSPLHF. In DNA form, the CDR3 reads TGTGCCAGCAGCAGGGGGACAGGCGATAATTCACCCCTCCACTTT.

On this clone: Other DNA sequences in the sample encode the same CDR3. V gene TRBV4-1 combines with J gene TRBJ2-3, with D maybe TRBD1 (6 bases). With 0 bases removed from V and 0 bases from J, the gap between germline ends came to 10 bases. CDR3 length: 16 amino acids. CDR1 is MGHRA, CDR2 YSYEKL, per germline. Here the CDR3 reads CASSQEGGFSTDTQYF. Written as DNA, the CDR3 is TGCGCCAGCAGCCAAGAAGGGGGTTTCAGCACAGATACGCAGTATTTT.

V is TRBV6-5 and J is TRBJ1-1; maybe TRBD1 (6 bases). This CDR3 contains 14 residues. Germline lookup yields CDR1 MNHEY and CDR2 SVGAGI. V dropped 3 bases and J dropped 11 bases, with 19 bases sitting between them. CDR3 DNA: TGTGCCAGCAGTTATGGGCAGGGGTACATCGGGGCTTTCTTT. Translation: CASSYGQGYIGAFF.